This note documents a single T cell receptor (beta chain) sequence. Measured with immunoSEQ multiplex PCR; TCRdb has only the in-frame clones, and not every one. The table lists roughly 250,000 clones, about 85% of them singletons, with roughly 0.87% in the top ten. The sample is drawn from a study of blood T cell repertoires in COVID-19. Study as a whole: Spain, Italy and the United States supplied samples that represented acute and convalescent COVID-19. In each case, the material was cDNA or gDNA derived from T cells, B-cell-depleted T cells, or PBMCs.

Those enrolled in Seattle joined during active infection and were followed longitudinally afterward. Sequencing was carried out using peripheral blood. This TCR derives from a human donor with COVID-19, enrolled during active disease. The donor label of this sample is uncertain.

The CDR3, as DNA: TGTGCCAGCAGTGATAGTCTGGGCGGGGTAGAAAAACTGTTTTTT. Protein sequence: CASSDSLGGVEKLFF. V is TRBV2 and J is TRBJ1-4; D remains ambiguous. This CDR3 comprises 15 residues. Trimming left V 3 bases short and J 8 bases short, with 16 bases between. Per the germline V gene, CDR1 is SNHLY and CDR2 is FYNNEI.